The clone carrying this T cell receptor beta chain came up many times. Its antigen is as yet unknown. This record comes from a study of T cells in Graves' hyperthyroidism and ophthalmopathy. The TCR beta CDR3 regions underwent amplification using RNA transcripts as the source. A first-round RT-PCR of the TCR CDR3 used the HTBI primer set. TCRdb analysed the multiplex PCR reads with MiXCR anew, one entry per CDR3 protein. The sample contains over 150,000 distinct CDR3 sequences, about 18% of which appear only once. The V and J ends lost 4 bases and 0 bases respectively, with 9 bases between them. Germline V lookup: CDR1 SQVTM, CDR2 ANQGSEA. The CDR3 consists of 13 residues. The study, taken as a whole, reports: Researchers found most expanded thyroid clonotypes above 0.001 in blood as well.

Stable hyperthyroidism: no ophthalmopathy progression over 18 months of follow-up. The receptor was isolated from a woman in her 50s with Graves' hyperthyroidism. Sequences were obtained from blood. V gene TRBV29-1 combines with J gene TRBJ1-1; D is ambiguous. The CDR3 region is CSVAFGLNTEAFF. The CDR3 nucleotides read TGCAGCGTTGCCTTTGGGCTGAACACTGAAGCTTTCTTT. Variable domain in full (rest from reference TRBV29-1 and TRBJ1-1): SAVISQKPSRDICQRGTSLTIQCQVDSQVTMMFWYRQQPGQSLTLIATANQGSEATYESGFVIDKFPISRPNLTFSTLTVSNMSPEDSSIYLCSVAFGLNTEAFFGQGTRLTVV.